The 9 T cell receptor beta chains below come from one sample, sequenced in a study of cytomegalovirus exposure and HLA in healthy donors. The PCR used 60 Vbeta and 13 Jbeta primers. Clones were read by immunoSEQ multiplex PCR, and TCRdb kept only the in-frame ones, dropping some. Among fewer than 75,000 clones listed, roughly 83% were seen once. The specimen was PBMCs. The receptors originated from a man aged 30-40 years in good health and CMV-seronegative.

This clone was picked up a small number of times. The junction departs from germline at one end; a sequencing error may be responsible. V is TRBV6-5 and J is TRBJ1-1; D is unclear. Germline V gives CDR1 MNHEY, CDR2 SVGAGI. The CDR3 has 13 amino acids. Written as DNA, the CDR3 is TGTGCCAGCAGTTACTCGGGCAGCTTGCCCCAACATTTT. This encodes CASSYSGSLPQHF.

The CDR3 bases are TGTGCCACCAGCAGAGGACTCCTAAAGACTGAAGCTTTCTTT. It codes for CATSRGLLKTEAFF. The rearrangement joins TRBV15 to TRBJ1-1; the D is unclear. This CDR3 region has 14 residues. V lost 1 base and J lost 5, with 11 bases in between. Germline V gives CDR1 LNHNV, CDR2 YYDKDF (reference sequence).

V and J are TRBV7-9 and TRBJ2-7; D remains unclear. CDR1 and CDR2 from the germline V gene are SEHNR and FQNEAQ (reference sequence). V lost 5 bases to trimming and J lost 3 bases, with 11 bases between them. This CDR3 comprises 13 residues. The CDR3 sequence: CASSRALNYEQYF. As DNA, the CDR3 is TGTGCCAGCAGCCGTGCTCTAAACTACGAGCAGTACTTC.

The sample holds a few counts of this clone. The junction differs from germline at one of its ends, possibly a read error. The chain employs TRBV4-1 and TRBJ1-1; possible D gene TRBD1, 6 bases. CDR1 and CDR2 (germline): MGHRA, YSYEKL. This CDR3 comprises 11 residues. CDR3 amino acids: CASSQNRDKDF. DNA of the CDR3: TGCGCCAGCAGCCAAAACAGGGATAAGGACTTT.

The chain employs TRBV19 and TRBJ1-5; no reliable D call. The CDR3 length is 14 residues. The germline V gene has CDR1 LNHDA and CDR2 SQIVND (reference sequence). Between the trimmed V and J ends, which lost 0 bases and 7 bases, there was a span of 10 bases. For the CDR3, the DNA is TGTGCCAGTAGTATAGAACCGGGGTGGCAGCCCCAGCATTTT. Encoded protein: CASSIEPGWQPQHF.

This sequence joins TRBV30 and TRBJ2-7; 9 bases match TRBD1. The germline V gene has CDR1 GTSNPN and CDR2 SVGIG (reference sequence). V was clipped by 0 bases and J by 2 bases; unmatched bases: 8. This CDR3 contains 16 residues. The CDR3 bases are TGTGCCTGGAGTGTACCCGGGACAGGGAGGACCTACGAGCAGTACTTC. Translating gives CAWSVPGTGRTYEQYF.

CDR3 region: CASSPGLAGVNEQFF. In DNA form, the CDR3 reads TGTGCCAGCAGCCCCGGACTAGCGGGGGTCAATGAGCAGTTCTTC. This chain connects TRBV11-2 to TRBJ2-1, with 13 bases fitting TRBD2. The CDR3 has 15 amino acids. The germline CDR1 and CDR2 sequences are SGHAT and FQNNGV. J gave up 6 bases and V 5 bases, and 4 bases lay outside the gene matches.

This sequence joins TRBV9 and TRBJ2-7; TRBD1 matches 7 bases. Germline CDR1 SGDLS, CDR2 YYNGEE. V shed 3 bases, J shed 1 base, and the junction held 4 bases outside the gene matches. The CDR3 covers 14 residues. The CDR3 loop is CASSGAGGSYEQYF. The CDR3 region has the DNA TGTGCCAGCAGCGGGGCAGGGGGATCCTACGAGCAGTACTTC.

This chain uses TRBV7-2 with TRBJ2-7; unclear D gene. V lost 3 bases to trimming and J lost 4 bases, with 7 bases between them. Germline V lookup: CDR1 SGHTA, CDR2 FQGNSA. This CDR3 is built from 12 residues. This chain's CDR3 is CASSFHLYEQYF. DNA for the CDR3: TGTGCCAGCAGCTTCCACCTATACGAGCAGTACTTC.